This T cell receptor (beta chain) was captured by sequencing in a study of response to subunit inactivated influenza vaccine (dated by TCRdb to the late 2010s). In the study overall: The study used deep quantitative T cell receptor repertoire profiling to track responses to a trivalent subunit inactivated influenza vaccine. The research as a whole found: It was suggested by the authors that each seasonal influenza vaccination may recruit only a limited number of new T cells.

About this clonotype itself: It lacks a known antigen. No clone much larger than this one lies a single base away; base qualities are absent.

The library was produced with RT-PCR. The sequencer was an Illumina HiSeq 2500. The raw public data were reprocessed by TCRdb itself: fastp quality trimming at Q25, MiXCR clonotype calling, in-frame beta chains only. Every distinct CDR3 protein forms one entry, paired with its most common genes and DNA. For this sample the table gives about 830,000 distinct CDR3 sequences, of which about 18% were detected only once. The ten largest account for roughly 10% of the sample. Relative to germline, V is missing 0 bases and J is missing 14 bases, with 10 bases of the junction outside any gene match. The CDR3, cysteine through phenylalanine, is 15 amino acids long. Only CDR3 DNA remains: 45 bases, in frame from the first base. Looking up the germline V gene yields CDR1 WSHSY and CDR2 SAAADI.

Sequences were derived from PBMCs from blood, sampled roughly 5 days after vaccination. The source is a man aged 45-65 years who received an inactivated influenza vaccine. Donor details come from another sample of the same person, matched by shared clones. The sequence is built from TRBV10-2 and TRBJ2-3, with 11 junctional bases fitting TRBD2. CDR3 protein: CASSESAGLAEGWYF. At the DNA level, the sequence is TGCGCCAGCAGTGAGTCTGCGGGACTAGCGGAAGGCTGGTATTTT.